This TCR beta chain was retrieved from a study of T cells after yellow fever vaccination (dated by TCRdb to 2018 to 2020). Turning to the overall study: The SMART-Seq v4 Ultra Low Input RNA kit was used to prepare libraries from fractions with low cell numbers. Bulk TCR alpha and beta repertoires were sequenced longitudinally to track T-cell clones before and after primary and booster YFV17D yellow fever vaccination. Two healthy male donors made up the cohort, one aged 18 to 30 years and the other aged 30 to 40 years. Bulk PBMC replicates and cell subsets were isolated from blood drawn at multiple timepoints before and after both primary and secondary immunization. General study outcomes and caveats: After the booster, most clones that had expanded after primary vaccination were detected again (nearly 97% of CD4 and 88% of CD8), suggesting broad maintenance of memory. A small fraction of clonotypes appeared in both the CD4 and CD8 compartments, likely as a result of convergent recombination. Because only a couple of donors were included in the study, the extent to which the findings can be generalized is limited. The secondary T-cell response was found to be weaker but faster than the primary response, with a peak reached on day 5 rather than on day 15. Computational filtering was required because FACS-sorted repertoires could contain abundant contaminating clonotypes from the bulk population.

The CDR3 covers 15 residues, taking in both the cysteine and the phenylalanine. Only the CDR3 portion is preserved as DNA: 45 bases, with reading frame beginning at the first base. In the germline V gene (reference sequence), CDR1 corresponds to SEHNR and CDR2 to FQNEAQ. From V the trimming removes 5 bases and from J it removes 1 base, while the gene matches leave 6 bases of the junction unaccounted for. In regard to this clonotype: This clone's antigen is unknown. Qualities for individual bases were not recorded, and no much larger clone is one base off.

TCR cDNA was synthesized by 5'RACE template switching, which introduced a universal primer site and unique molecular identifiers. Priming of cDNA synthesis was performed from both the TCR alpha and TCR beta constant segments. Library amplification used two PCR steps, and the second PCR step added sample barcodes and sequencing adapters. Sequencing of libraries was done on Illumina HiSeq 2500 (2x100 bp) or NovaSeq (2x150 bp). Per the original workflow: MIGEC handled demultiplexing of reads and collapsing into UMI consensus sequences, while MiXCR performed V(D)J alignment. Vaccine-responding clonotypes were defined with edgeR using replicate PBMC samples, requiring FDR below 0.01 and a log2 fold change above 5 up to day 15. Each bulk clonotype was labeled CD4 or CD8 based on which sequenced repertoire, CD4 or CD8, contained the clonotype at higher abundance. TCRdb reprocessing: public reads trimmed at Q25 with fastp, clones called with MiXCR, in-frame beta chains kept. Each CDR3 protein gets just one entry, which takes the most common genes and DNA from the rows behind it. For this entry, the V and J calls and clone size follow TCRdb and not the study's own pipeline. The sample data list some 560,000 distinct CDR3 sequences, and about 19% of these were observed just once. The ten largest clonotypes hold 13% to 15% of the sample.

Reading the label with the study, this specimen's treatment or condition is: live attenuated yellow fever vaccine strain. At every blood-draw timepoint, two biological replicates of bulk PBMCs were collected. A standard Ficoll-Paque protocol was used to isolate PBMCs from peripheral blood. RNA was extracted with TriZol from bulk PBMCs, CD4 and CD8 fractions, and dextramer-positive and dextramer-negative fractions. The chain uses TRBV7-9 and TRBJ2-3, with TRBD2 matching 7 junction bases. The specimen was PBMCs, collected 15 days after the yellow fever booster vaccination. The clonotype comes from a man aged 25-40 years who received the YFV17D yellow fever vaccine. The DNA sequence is TGTGCCAGCAGCGCTTCGGGAGGCGGCACAGATACGCAGTATTTT. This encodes CASSASGGGTDTQYF.